These 25 T cell receptor beta chains share one sample of origin, sequenced in a study of breast tumors, draining lymph nodes, adjacent tissues. Each CDR3 protein is one row after TCRdb ran MiXCR on the multiplex PCR reads. This sample has 250,000 or so distinct CDR3 sequences, with 30% found just once. Samples came from axillary lymph nodes draining the breast cancer. The sequenced sample was axillary lymph node tissue. The receptors here all came from a female donor with breast cancer. Some clones in this sample may be carry-over from other donors' samples.

This clonotype was observed at least ten times. The V gene is TRBV9, the J gene TRBJ2-3; D is perhaps TRBD2 (6 bases). Trimming removed 4 bases at V and 2 bases at J, with 11 bases between. The V gene's germline CDR1 is SGDLS and CDR2 YYNGEE. This CDR3 comprises 14 residues. The CDR3 nucleotides are TGTGCCAGCAGCCGAGCGGGCCCCACAGATACGCAGTATTTT. Its translation: CASSRAGPTDTQYF.

The rearrangement links TRBV10-3 to TRBJ1-4, with D possibly being TRBD1 (5 bases). V was shortened by 5 bases and J by 8 bases, with 12 bases between the two germline ends. CDR1 is ENHRY, CDR2 SYGVKD, per germline. The CDR3 contains 13 residues. The CDR3 is CAISSREGEKLFF. For the CDR3, the DNA is TGTGCCATCAGTTCCAGGGAGGGAGAAAAACTGTTTTTT.

This clonotype came up a few times. This chain connects TRBV6-2 or TRBV6-3 to TRBJ2-6; D perhaps matches TRBD1 (5 bases). Trimming took off 6 bases at V and 0 bases at J, with 9 bases between the two ends. The CDR3 totals 15 residues. Germline CDR1 MNHEY, CDR2 SVGEGT. CDR3 sequence: CASRSGSSGANVLTF. The CDR3 nucleotides read TGTGCCAGCAGATCAGGGTCCTCTGGGGCCAACGTCCTGACTTTC.

This clonotype was counted many times. V usage is TRBV4-1 and J usage is TRBJ1-2, with 8 nucleotides matching TRBD1. Trimming removed 0 bases from V and 4 bases from J; junction bases left unmatched: 7. Per germline, CDR1 MGHRA and CDR2 YSYEKL. The CDR3 covers 16 residues. The CDR3 DNA sequence: TGCGCCAGCAGCCAAGATAAGAGGACAGGGATCTATGGCTACACCTTC. Encoded protein: CASSQDKRTGIYGYTF.

This clonotype was observed a few times. The rearrangement joins TRBV3-1 to TRBJ2-1; 7 bases agree with TRBD2. Germline CDR1 LGHDT, CDR2 YNNKEL (reference sequence). The trim removed 0 bases at V and 13 bases at J, leaving 6 bases unmatched. There are 13 residues in the CDR3. The CDR3 DNA reads as TGTGCCAGCAGCCAAGAGGCAGCGGGATTACAGTTCTTC. This encodes CASSQEAAGLQFF.

The sample holds many counts of this clonotype. The gene calls are TRBV5-6 and TRBJ2-1; no clear D gene. The germline V gene has CDR1 SGHDT and CDR2 YYEEEE. CDR3 size: 12 residues. V dropped 4 bases and J dropped 3 bases, with 5 bases sitting between them. The CDR3 DNA is TGTGCCAGCAGCATAAACTACAATGAGCAGTTCTTC. It yields the protein CASSINYNEQFF.

This clonotype occurred many times. The chain has TRBV4-2 and TRBJ1-5; 10 nucleotides match TRBD1. The junction had 5 bases not matched to a gene; V was cut back by 4 bases and J by 5 bases. CDR1 LGHNA and CDR2 YNFKEQ come from the germline V gene. The CDR3 loop spans 15 amino acids. For the CDR3, the DNA is TGTGCCAGCAGCCGTGGGACAGGGGCTGATCAGCCCCAGCATTTT. This translates into CASSRGTGADQPQHF.

The CDR3 sequence: CASSPRRGGPYEQYF. CDR3 nucleotides: TGTGCCAGCAGCCCCAGGAGAGGGGGCCCCTACGAGCAGTACTTC. V is TRBV5-4 and J is TRBJ2-7, with 7 nucleotides matching TRBD1. Trimming removed 4 bases from V and 2 bases from J; junction bases left unmatched: 9. Germline CDR1 SGHNT, CDR2 YYREEE (reference sequence). The CDR3 length is 15 residues.

This clonotype has only one observation. The chain combines TRBV7-9 with TRBJ2-6; possibly TRBD2 for D (6 bases). The ends were cut back, 1 base at V and 2 bases at J, with 18 bases in the middle. Germline CDR1 and CDR2: SEHNR and FQNEAQ (reference sequence). This CDR3 region has 19 residues. The CDR3 sequence is CASSLGGIGGVAGANVLTF. The CDR3 DNA sequence: TGTGCCAGCAGCTTAGGGGGCATCGGGGGTGTAGCTGGGGCCAACGTCCTGACTTTC. The entire variable domain, with the rest obtained from reference TRBV7-9 and TRBJ2-6, is as follows: DTGVSQNPRHKITKRGQNVTFRCDPISEHNRLYWYRQTLGQGPEFLTYFQNEAQLEKSRLLSDRFSAERPKGSFSTLEIQRTEQGDSAMYLCASSLGGIGGVAGANVLTFGAGSRLTVL.

This clonotype occurred many times. The chain carries TRBV6-4 and TRBJ2-3; 7 nucleotides line up with TRBD1. CDR3 length equals 16 residues. The V gene end was trimmed by 3 bases and the J gene end by 0 bases; junction bases not matched to a gene: 6. Germline CDR1 reads MRHNA; CDR2 reads SNTAGT. The chain's CDR3 is CASSEQGLGSTDTQYF. For the CDR3, the DNA is TGTGCCAGCAGTGAACAGGGGCTGGGTAGCACAGATACGCAGTATTTT.

The table lists this clonotype with many counts. J is TRBJ2-7 and V is TRBV4-1; tentatively, D is TRBD2 (5 bases). The germline V gene has CDR1 MGHRA and CDR2 YSYEKL. The CDR3 length is 13 residues. The ends were cut back, 3 bases at V and 3 bases at J, with 9 bases in the middle. Written as DNA, the CDR3 is TGCGCCAGCAGCCACCCTGGAGGCTACGAGCAGTACTTC. It translates to CASSHPGGYEQYF.

This clonotype was detected ten times or more. The chain recombines TRBV19 with TRBJ2-7, with TRBD2 identical over 8 bases. Losses at the gene ends were 6 bases for V and 2 bases for J; bases not matched to a gene: 6. The CDR3 totals 14 residues. In germline, CDR1 is LNHDA, CDR2 SQIVND (reference sequence). The CDR3 DNA is TGTGCCAGTAGACCCTCGGGGGGGCCCTACGAGCAGTACTTC. Amino acids: CASRPSGGPYEQYF.

This clonotype was recorded at least ten times. The chain has TRBV5-8 and TRBJ1-4; D unclear. Germline lookup yields CDR1 SGHTS and CDR2 YDEGEE. CDR3 length: 14 amino acids. V was clipped by 5 bases and J by 0 bases, with 8 bases between them. The CDR3 loop is CASRGDPTNEKLFF. DNA of the CDR3: TGTGCCAGCAGAGGAGATCCAACTAATGAAAAACTGTTTTTT.

This clonotype was detected ten times or more. The chain couples TRBV29-1 to TRBJ1-2; D is perhaps TRBD1 (6 bases). Germline-derived CDR1 and CDR2 are SQVTM and ANQGSEA. V dropped 7 bases and J dropped 4 bases, with 10 bases sitting between them. The CDR3 contains 11 residues. The CDR3 DNA reads as TGCAGCGCTCGGGGGCCCTATGGCTACACCTTC. It yields the protein CSARGPYGYTF.

Many counts were recorded for this clonotype. This chain joins TRBV20-1 and TRBJ2-3; D is unclear. Germline V gives CDR1 DFQATT, CDR2 SNEGSKA (reference sequence). V was pared by 1 base and J by 2 bases, with 4 bases between. CDR3 size: 12 residues. This CDR3 reads CSARASTDTQYF. CDR3 coding DNA: TGCAGTGCTAGAGCGTCCACAGATACGCAGTATTTT.

The V call is TRBV18, the J call TRBJ2-7; TRBD2 might be the D (6 bases). Trimming cost V 6 bases and J 3 bases, with 21 bases left between them. Germline V gene lookup returns CDR1 KGHSH and CDR2 LQKENI. The CDR3 spans 16 residues. CDR3 sequence: CASSPAAASDYYEQYF. As DNA, the CDR3 is TGTGCCAGCTCCCCCGCAGCGGCTAGCGATTACTACGAGCAGTACTTC.

This clonotype was counted at least ten times. The gene calls are TRBV9 and TRBJ2-2; D gene ambiguous. The germline V and J ends were trimmed by 0 bases and 1 base, with 7 bases remaining between them. From germline, CDR1 is SGDLS and CDR2 YYNGEE. The CDR3 runs to 15 residues. The CDR3 loop is CASSVGQVNTGELFF. The CDR3 bases are TGTGCCAGCAGCGTAGGTCAGGTGAACACCGGGGAGCTGTTTTTT. Full variable domain (remainder filled in from reference TRBV9 and TRBJ2-2): DSGVTQTPKHLITATGQRVTLRCSPRSGDLSVYWYQQSLDQGLQFLIQYYNGEERAKGNILERFSAQQFPDLHSELNLSSLELGDSALYFCASSVGQVNTGELFFGEGSRLTVL.

This rearrangement joins TRBV20-1 to TRBJ2-7; 7 bases map to TRBD2. The germline V gene encodes CDR1 DFQATT and CDR2 SNEGSKA (reference sequence). The CDR3 consists of 14 residues. The V gene end was trimmed by 6 bases and the J gene end by 0 bases; junction bases not matched to a gene: 8. The CDR3 DNA reads as TGCAGTGCGAGAAAGCGGGAAAGCTCCTACGAGCAGTACTTC. It translates to CSARKRESSYEQYF.

The V call is TRBV6-4, the J call TRBJ1-5; D is unresolved. The CDR3 contains 14 residues. Germline V gene lookup returns CDR1 MRHNA and CDR2 SNTAGT. V dropped 5 bases and J dropped 3 bases, with 11 bases sitting between them. As DNA, the CDR3 is TGTGCCAGCAGTCACTACCGGCCCAATCAGCCCCAGCATTTT. Encoded protein: CASSHYRPNQPQHF.

As regards this clonotype: One junction end does not reproduce the germline sequence, and a read error may be involved. This sequence joins TRBV5-6 and TRBJ2-3, with D hard to call. The CDR3 loop spans 12 amino acids. Germline values: CDR1 SGHDT, CDR2 YYEEEE. The CDR3 loop is CASSLLTATQYF. For the CDR3, the DNA is TGTGCCAGCAGCCTCCTCACAGCTACGCAGTATTTT.

The V call is TRBV10-3, the J call TRBJ2-3; D gene unclear. The CDR3 is 12 residues long. V shed 4 bases and J shed 0 bases, with 2 bases lying between them. Looked up from germline, CDR1 is ENHRY and CDR2 is SYGVKD. The CDR3 spells CAISVSTDTQYF. In DNA form, the CDR3 reads TGTGCCATCAGTGTGAGCACAGATACGCAGTATTTT.

V is TRBV20-1 and J is TRBJ2-6, with TRBD1 identical over 8 bases. CDR3 length equals 13 residues. Trimming took 4 bases from V and 8 from J; bases not matched to a gene: 4. Germline V gene data show CDR1 as DFQATT and CDR2 as SNEGSKA (reference sequence). CDR3 amino acids: CSANTGGSNVLTF. The CDR3 DNA follows: TGCAGTGCTAATACAGGGGGTTCCAACGTCCTGACTTTC.

This clonotype was counted many times. V usage is TRBV12-3 or TRBV12-4 and J usage is TRBJ2-1; unclear D gene. The germline V and J ends were trimmed by 1 base and 4 bases, with 11 bases remaining between them. CDR3 length: 15 amino acids. CDR3 DNA sequence: TGTGCCAGCAGTTTAGAGGGTAGCCTTTACAATGAGCAGTTCTTC. Protein product: CASSLEGSLYNEQFF.

This clonotype has at least ten counts. The chain carries TRBV7-3 and TRBJ2-1, with unresolved D. Germline V gene lookup returns CDR1 SGHTA and CDR2 FQGTGA. The V and J ends lost 5 bases and 6 bases respectively, with 11 bases between them. The CDR3 extends over 13 amino acids. The CDR3 bases are TGTGCCAGCAGCCCCACCCCGGGCAATGAGCAGTTCTTC. Translation gives CASSPTPGNEQFF.

The genes are TRBV20-1 and TRBJ2-5; D might be TRBD1 or TRBD2, each matching 7 bases. Germline values: CDR1 DFQATT, CDR2 SNEGSKA (reference sequence). The V gene lost 4 bases and the J gene lost 7 bases, with 10 bases spanning the gap. The CDR3 runs 11 residues. Here the CDR3 DNA reads TGCAGTGCTACCAGGGGGGGGACCCAGTACTTC. Its translation: CSATRGGTQYF.